This T cell receptor (beta chain) stems from a study of T cell responses to AZD1222 COVID-19 vaccine. TCRdb keeps only in-frame clones here, not all; method: immunoSEQ multiplex PCR. The sample contains 150,000 to 200,000 clones, around 92% of which appear only once. The CDR3 runs to 13 residues. V dropped 3 bases and J dropped 1 base, with 6 bases sitting between them. CDR1 is LNHDA, CDR2 SQIVND, per germline (reference sequence). The sequencing used peripheral blood, collected on day 0 of AZD1222 vaccination. This TCR was sampled from an adult in good health. The chain links TRBV19 to TRBJ1-1; the D is unclear. CDR3 amino acids: CASSIKGNTEAFF. Here the CDR3 DNA reads TGTGCCAGTAGTATTAAAGGGAACACTGAAGCTTTCTTT.